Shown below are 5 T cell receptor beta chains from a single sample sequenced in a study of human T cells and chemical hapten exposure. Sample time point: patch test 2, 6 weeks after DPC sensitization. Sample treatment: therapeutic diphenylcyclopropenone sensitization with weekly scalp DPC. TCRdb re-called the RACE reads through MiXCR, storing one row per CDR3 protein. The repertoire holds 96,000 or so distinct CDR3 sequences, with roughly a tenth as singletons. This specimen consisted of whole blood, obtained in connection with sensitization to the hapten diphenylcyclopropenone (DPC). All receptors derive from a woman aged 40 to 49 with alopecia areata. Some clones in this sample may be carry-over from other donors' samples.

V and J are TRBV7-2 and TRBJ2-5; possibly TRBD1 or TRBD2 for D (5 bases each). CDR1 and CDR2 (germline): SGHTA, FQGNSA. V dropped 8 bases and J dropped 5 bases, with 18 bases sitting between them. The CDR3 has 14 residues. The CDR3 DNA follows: TGTGCCAGCGGCAGAGGGGAAAGGACGGAGACCCAGTACTTC. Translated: CASGRGERTETQYF.

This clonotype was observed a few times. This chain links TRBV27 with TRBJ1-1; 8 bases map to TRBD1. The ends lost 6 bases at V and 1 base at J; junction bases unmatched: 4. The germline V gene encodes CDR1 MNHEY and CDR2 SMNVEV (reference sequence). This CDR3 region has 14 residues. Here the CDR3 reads CASRRTGKNTEAFF. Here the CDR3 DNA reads TGTGCCAGCAGACGGACAGGGAAGAACACTGAAGCTTTCTTT.

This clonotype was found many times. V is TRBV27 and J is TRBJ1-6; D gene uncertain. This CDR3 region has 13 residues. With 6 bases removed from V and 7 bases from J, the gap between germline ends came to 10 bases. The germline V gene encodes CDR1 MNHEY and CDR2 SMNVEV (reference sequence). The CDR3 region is CASRSLENSPLHF. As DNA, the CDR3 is TGTGCCAGCAGGTCGTTGGAGAATTCACCCCTCCACTTT.

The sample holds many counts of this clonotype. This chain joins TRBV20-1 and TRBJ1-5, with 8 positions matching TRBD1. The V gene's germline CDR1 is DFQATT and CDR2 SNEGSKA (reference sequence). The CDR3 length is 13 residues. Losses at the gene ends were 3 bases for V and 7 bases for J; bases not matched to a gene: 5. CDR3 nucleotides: TGCAGTGCTAGGGGACAGGTGAACCAGCCCCAGCATTTT. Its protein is CSARGQVNQPQHF.

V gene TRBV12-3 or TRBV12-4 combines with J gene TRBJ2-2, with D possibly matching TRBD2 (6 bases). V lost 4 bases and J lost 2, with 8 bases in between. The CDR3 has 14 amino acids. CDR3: CASSYGGNTGELFF. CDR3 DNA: TGTGCCAGCAGTTACGGGGGAAACACCGGGGAGCTGTTTTTT.